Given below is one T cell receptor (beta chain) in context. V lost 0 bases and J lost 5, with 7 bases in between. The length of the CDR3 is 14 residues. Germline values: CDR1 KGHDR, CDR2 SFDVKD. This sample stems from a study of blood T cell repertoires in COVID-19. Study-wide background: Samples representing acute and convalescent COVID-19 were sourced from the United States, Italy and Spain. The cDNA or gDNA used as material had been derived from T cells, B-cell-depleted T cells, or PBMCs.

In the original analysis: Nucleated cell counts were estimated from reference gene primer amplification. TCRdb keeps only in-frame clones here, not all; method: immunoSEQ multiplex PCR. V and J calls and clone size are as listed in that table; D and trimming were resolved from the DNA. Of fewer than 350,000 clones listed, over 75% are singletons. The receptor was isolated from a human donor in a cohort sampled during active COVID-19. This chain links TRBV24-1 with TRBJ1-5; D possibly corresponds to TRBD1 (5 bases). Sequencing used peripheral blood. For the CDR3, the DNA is TGTGCCACCAGTGATTTGGACAGCTATCAGCCCCAGCATTTT. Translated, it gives CATSDLDSYQPQHF.